These T cell receptor beta chains were read from a single sample in a study of shared clonotypes between healthy human individuals. The assay was immunoSEQ multiplex PCR, and TCRdb's table has in-frame clones only and misses some. There are around 2.3 million clones in the sample; around 95% occur only once, and 0.1% to 0.15% lies in the top ten. Sequenced material: naive CD4+ T cells sorted from blood. These receptors were taken from a man aged 18 to 35 in good health. Each CDR3 is given with its conserved first and last residue. The D gene is left open where the match is weak. The size field is filled for only some rows; it gives once, few, many or a size class.

TRBJ1-6,-,TRBV5-6,-,TGTGCCAGCAGCTGGGCTGGGCCTAATAATTCACCCCTCCACTTT,CASSWAGPNNSPLHF
TRBJ1-2,-,TRBV6-5,-,TGTGCCAGCAGCCAACCCGGACGGGTGAATCCTTCCTTC,CASSQPGRVNPSF
TRBJ1-2,-,TRBV28,-,TGTGCCAGCAGGAGGGCCTACCCCCAAACGGGCTACACCTTC,CASRRAYPQTGYTF
TRBJ2-7,-,TRBV11-2,-,TGTGCCAGCAGCTTAGATCTCGTCTACGAGCAGTACTTC,CASSLDLVYEQYF
TRBJ1-3,-,TRBV5-8,few,TGTGCCAGCAGCTACAGGGATTCTGGAAACACCATATATTTT,CASSYRDSGNTIYF
TRBJ2-1,TRBD1,TRBV7-6,-,TGTGCCAGCAGCTTAGCCGGGACAGTTTCGGCGAGTGAGCAGTTCTTC,CASSLAGTVSASEQFF
TRBJ1-3,-,TRBV15,-,TGTGCCACCAGCAGAGATCTAGGCTCTGGAAACACCATATATTTT,CATSRDLGSGNTIYF
TRBJ2-1,TRBD2,TRBV6-5,-,TGTGCCAGCAGTTACTCGAGCGGGAGGGCCCTTGAGCAGTTCTTC,CASSYSSGRALEQFF
TRBJ2-1,TRBD2,TRBV6-5,-,TGTGCCAGCAGTCCTAGCGGGAGGGGAGGCAATGAGCAGTTCTTC,CASSPSGRGGNEQFF
TRBJ1-4,-,TRBV12-5,-,TGTGCTAGTGGTTTGGTTTTAGGAAAACTGTTTTTT,CASGLVLGKLFF
TRBJ1-1,TRBD1,TRBV5-1,once,TGCGCCAGCAGCGGGGGACAGGTCAACACTGAAGCTTTCTTT,CASSGGQVNTEAFF
TRBJ2-7,-,TRBV11-2,-,TGTGCCAGCAGCTCCCTCTACGAGCAGTACTTC,CASSSLYEQYF
TRBJ2-1,-,TRBV6-6,-,TGTGCCAGCAGTTACCCGGGGCAAGACTACAATGAGCAGTTCTTC,CASSYPGQDYNEQFF
TRBJ1-1,TRBD1,TRBV28,-,TGTGCCAGCAGTTTGGGGACAGGTGAAGCTTTCTTT,CASSLGTGEAFF